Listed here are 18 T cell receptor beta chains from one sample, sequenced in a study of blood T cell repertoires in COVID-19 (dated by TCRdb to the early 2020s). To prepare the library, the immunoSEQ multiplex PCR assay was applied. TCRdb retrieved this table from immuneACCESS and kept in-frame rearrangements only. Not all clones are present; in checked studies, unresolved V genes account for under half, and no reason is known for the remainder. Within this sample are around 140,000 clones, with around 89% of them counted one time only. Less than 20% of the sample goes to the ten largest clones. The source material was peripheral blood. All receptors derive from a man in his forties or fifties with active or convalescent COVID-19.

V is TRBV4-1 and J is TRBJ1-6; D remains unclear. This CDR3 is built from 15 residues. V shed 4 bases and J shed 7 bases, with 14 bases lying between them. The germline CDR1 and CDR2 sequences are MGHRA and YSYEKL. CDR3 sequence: CASSPGRLNNSPLHF. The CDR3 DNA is TGCGCCAGCAGCCCTGGCAGACTGAACAATTCACCCCTCCACTTT.

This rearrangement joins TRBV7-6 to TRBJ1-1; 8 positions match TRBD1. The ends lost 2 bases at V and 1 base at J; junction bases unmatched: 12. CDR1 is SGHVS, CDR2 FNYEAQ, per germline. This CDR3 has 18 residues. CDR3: CASSLRTGTGLWNTEAFF. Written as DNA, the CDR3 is TGTGCCAGCAGCTTACGGACAGGGACTGGTTTATGGAACACTGAAGCTTTCTTT.

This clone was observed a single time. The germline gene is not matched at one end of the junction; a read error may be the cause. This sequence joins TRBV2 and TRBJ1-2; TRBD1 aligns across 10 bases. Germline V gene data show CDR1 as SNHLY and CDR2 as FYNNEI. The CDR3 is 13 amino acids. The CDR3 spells CASREGTGEDYTF. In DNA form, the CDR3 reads TGTGCCAGCAGGGAAGGGACAGGGGAGGACTACACCTTC.

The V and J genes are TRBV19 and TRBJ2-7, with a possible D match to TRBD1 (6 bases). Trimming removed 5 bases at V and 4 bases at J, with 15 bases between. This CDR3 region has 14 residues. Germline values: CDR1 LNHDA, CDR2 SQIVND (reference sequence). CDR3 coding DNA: TGTGCCAGTAGTGCCGGGACAAACTCTTACGAGCAGTACTTC. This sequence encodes CASSAGTNSYEQYF.

CDR3 DNA sequence: TGCGCCAGCAGCTTGGTCGGCAGCGTATCGTCTAGCGGGGATTCACCCCTCCACTTT. Its translation: CASSLVGSVSSSGDSPLHF. The chain carries TRBV5-1 and TRBJ1-6; D unclear. The ends were cut back, 0 bases at V and 8 bases at J, with 24 bases in the middle. CDR3 size: 19 residues. Looked up from germline, CDR1 is SGHRS and CDR2 is YFSETQ.

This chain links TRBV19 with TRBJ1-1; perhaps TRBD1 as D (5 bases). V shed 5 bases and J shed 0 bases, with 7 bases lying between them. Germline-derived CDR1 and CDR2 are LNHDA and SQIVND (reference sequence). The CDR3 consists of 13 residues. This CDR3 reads CASSGQVNTEAFF. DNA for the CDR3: TGTGCCAGTAGTGGACAAGTGAACACTGAAGCTTTCTTT.

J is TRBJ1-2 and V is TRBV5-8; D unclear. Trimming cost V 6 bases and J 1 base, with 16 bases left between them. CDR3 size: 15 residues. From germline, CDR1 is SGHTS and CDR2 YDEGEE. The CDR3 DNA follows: TGTGCCAGCACACCGGTGTCAGGCTTTAACTATGGCTACACCTTC. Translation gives CASTPVSGFNYGYTF.

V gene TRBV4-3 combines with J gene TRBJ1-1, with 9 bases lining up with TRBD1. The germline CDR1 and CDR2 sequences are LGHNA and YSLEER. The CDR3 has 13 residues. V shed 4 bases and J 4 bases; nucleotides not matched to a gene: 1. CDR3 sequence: CASSRDRVTEAFF. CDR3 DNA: TGCGCCAGCAGCCGGGACAGGGTCACTGAAGCTTTCTTT.

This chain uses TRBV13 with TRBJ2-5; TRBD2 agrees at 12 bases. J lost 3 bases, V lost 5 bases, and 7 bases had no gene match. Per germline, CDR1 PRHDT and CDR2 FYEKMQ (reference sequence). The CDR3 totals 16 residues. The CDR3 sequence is CASSMWTSGAEETQYF. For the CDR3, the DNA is TGTGCCAGCAGCATGTGGACTAGCGGGGCGGAAGAGACCCAGTACTTC.

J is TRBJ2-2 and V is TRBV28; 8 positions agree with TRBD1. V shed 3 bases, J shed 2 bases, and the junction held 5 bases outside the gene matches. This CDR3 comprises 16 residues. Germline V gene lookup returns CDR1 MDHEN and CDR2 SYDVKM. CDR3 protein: CASSFRGQGNTGELFF. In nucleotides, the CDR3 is TGTGCCAGCAGTTTCCGAGGACAGGGTAACACCGGGGAGCTGTTTTTT. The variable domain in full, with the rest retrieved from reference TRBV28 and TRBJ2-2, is DVKVTQSSRYLVKRTGEKVFLECVQDMDHENMFWYRQDPGLGLRLIYFSYDVKMKEKGDIPEGYSVSREKKERFSLILESASTNQTSMYLCASSFRGQGNTGELFFGEGSRLTVL.

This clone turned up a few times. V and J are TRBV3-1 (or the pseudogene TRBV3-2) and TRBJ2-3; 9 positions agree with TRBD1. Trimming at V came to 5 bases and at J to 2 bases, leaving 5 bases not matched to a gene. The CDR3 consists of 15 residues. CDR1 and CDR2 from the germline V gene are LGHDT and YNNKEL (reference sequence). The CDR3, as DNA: TGTGCCAGCAGCTCCCGGGACAGGGTCACAGATACGCAGTATTTT. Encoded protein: CASSSRDRVTDTQYF.

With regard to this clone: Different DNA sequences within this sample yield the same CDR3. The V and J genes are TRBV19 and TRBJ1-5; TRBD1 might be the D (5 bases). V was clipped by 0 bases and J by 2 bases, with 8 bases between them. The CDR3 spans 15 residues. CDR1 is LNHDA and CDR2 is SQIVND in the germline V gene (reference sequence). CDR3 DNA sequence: TGTGCCAGTAGTATAGACAGGGTGGGCAATCAGCCCCAGCATTTT. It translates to CASSIDRVGNQPQHF.

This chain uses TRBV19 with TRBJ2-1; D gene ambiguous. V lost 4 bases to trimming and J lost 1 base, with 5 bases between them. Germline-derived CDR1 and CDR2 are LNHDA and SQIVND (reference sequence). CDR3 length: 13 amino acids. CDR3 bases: TGTGCCAGTAGTAAACAGTCCTACAATGAGCAGTTCTTC. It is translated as CASSKQSYNEQFF.

CDR3 sequence: CASSVRVGINEKLFF. CDR3 bases: TGTGCCAGCAGTGTCAGGGTGGGGATTAATGAAAAACTGTTTTTT. The chain employs TRBV2 and TRBJ1-4; perhaps TRBD1 as D (5 bases). CDR1 and CDR2 (germline): SNHLY, FYNNEI. Deletions cut 4 bases from V and 4 bases from J, with 13 bases between. This CDR3 is built from 15 residues.

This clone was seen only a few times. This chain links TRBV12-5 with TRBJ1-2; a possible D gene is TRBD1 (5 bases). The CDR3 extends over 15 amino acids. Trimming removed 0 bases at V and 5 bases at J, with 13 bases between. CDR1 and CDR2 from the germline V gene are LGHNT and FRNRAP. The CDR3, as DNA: TGTGCTAGTGGTTTGGTACCAGGGCAGGGTTATGGCTACACCTTC. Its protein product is CASGLVPGQGYGYTF.

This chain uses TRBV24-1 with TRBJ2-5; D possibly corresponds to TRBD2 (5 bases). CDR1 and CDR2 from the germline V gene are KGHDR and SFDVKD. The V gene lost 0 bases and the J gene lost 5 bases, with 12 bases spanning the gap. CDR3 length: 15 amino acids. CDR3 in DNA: TGTGCCACCAGTGATTTGCACCGGGGATTCGAGACCCAGTACTTC. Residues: CATSDLHRGFETQYF.

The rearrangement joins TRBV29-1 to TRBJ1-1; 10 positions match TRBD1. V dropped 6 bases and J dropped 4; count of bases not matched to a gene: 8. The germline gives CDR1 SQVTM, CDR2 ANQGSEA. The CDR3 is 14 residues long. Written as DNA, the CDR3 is TGCAGCGTCGCGACAGGGGGCTCAGTCACTGAAGCTTTCTTT. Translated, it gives CSVATGGSVTEAFF. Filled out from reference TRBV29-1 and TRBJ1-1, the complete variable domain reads SAVISQKPSRDICQRGTSLTIQCQVDSQVTMMFWYRQQPGQSLTLIATANQGSEATYESGFVIDKFPISRPNLTFSTLTVSNMSPEDSSIYLCSVATGGSVTEAFFGQGTRLTVV.

In nucleotides, the CDR3 is TGTGCCAGCAGCTTGGAATTTTTTAGCGGGGGAACAAACACCGGGGAGCTGTTTTTT. This codes for CASSLEFFSGGTNTGELFF. The chain is built from TRBV5-8 and TRBJ2-2, with 9 bases matching TRBD2. Germline values: CDR1 SGHTS, CDR2 YDEGEE. V lost 0 bases to trimming and J lost 2 bases; unmatched junction nucleotides: 11. The CDR3 spans 19 residues.